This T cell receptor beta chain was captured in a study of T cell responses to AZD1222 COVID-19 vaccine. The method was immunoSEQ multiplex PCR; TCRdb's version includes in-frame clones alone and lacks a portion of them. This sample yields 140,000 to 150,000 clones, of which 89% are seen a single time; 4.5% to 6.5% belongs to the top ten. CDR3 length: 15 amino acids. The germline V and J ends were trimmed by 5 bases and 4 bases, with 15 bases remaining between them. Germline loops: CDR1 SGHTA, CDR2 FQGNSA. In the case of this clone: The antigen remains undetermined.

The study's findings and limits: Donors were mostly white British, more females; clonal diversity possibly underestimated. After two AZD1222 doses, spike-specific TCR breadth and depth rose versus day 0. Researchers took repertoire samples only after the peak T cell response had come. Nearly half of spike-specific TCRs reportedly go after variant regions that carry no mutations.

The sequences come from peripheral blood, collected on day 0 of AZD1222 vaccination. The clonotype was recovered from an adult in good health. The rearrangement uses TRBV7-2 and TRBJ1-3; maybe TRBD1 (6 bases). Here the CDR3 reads CASSVTGTRGNTIYF. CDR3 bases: TGTGCCAGCAGCGTTACCGGGACACGGGGAAACACCATATATTTT.